One and the same sample provided the 13 T cell receptor beta chains below, sequenced in a study of cytomegalovirus exposure and HLA in healthy donors. This PCR relied on a set of 60 Vbeta primers and 13 Jbeta primers. Assay: immunoSEQ multiplex PCR; the TCRdb copy retains only in-frame clones and omits some. This listing includes 100,000 to 150,000 clones. The sequencing input was PBMCs. Source of these receptors: a man aged 18 to 30 in good health and CMV-seronegative.

V and J are TRBV6-6 and TRBJ1-4; D may be TRBD1 (5 bases). Trimming pared 4 bases from V and 0 bases from J, leaving 12 bases between. Germline-derived CDR1 and CDR2 are MNHNY and SVGAGI (reference sequence). This CDR3 spans 16 amino acids. DNA of the CDR3: TGTGCCAGCAGTTCAGGGTTGGGGTCAACTAATGAAAAACTGTTTTTT. Amino acids: CASSSGLGSTNEKLFF.

This chain joins TRBV23-1 and TRBJ1-5, with 9 bases identical to TRBD1. TRBV23-1 is an ORF, and what it does is uncertain. The CDR3 covers 15 residues. Unmatched junction bases numbered 11, after V lost 8 bases and J lost 6 bases. CDR3 in DNA: TGCGCCAGCTTCCACAGGGGGCCCCACCTTCAGCCCCAGCATTTT. Translation gives CASFHRGPHLQPQHF.

The chain links TRBV9 to TRBJ1-2; TRBD1 is a possible D gene (5 bases). Germline V gene lookup returns CDR1 SGDLS and CDR2 YYNGEE. The CDR3 runs to 12 residues. Deletions cut 0 bases from V and 13 bases from J, with 13 bases between. CDR3: CASSVGQGKATF. CDR3 DNA: TGTGCCAGCAGCGTAGGGCAGGGTAAAGCCACCTTC. The variable domain in full, completed from reference TRBV9 and TRBJ1-2, reads DSGVTQTPKHLITATGQRVTLRCSPRSGDLSVYWYQQSLDQGLQFLIQYYNGEERAKGNILERFSAQQFPDLHSELNLSSLELGDSALYFCASSVGQGKATFGSGTRLTVV.

This chain links TRBV7-2 with TRBJ2-7; 9 nucleotides match TRBD1. The CDR3 has 15 residues. Germline loops: CDR1 SGHTA, CDR2 FQGNSA. V lost 1 base to trimming and J lost 3 bases; unmatched junction nucleotides: 4. CDR3 amino acids: CASSLVGQGVYEQYF. CDR3 coding DNA: TGTGCCAGCAGCTTAGTGGGACAGGGAGTCTACGAGCAGTACTTC.

The chain employs TRBV5-1 and TRBJ2-3, with 8 bases lining up with TRBD1. The CDR3 covers 14 residues. Per germline, CDR1 SGHRS and CDR2 YFSETQ. With V trimmed by 4 bases and J by 1 base, 2 bases remained unmatched. The CDR3 sequence is CASSQTGGTDTQYF. The CDR3 DNA is TGCGCCAGCAGCCAGACAGGGGGCACAGATACGCAGTATTTT.

The chain employs TRBV6-1 and TRBJ2-7; TRBD1 is a possible D gene (6 bases). Germline CDR1 is MNHNS and CDR2 is SASEGT. The V gene lost 7 bases and the J gene lost 3 bases, with 10 bases spanning the gap. This CDR3 comprises 12 residues. The CDR3 DNA is TGTGCCAGCACGACAGGCCGCTACGAGCAGTACTTC. This gives the protein CASTTGRYEQYF.

This sequence joins TRBV27 and TRBJ2-2; 11 nucleotides match TRBD2. The CDR3 covers 14 residues. Looked up from germline, CDR1 is MNHEY and CDR2 is SMNVEV (reference sequence). V gave up 5 bases and J gave up 7 bases; unmatched junction bases: 3. The CDR3 region has the DNA TGTGCCAGCAGTATACTAGCGGGAGACGGGGAGCTGTTTTTT. It is translated as CASSILAGDGELFF.

The chain is built from TRBV2 and TRBJ2-7; D remains ambiguous. The CDR3 spans 14 residues. V was cut by 3 bases and J by 2 bases, with 11 bases left in between. Germline values: CDR1 SNHLY, CDR2 FYNNEI. This chain's CDR3 is CASSDSRFTYEQYF. The CDR3 region has the DNA TGTGCCAGCAGTGACTCTCGGTTTACCTACGAGCAGTACTTC.

The rearrangement links TRBV2 to TRBJ2-7; 7 nucleotides agree with TRBD2. Germline V gives CDR1 SNHLY, CDR2 FYNNEI. The CDR3 totals 14 residues. J was trimmed by 3 bases and V by 6 bases; bases with no gene match: 8. The CDR3 region has the DNA TGTGCCAGCAGAGTAGCGGGTTTGTACTACGAGCAGTACTTC. Protein product: CASRVAGLYYEQYF.

The rearrangement joins TRBV4-3 to TRBJ1-5; D is ambiguous. The CDR3 has 13 residues. In germline, CDR1 is LGHNA, CDR2 YSLEER. The V gene lost 0 bases and the J gene lost 6 bases, with 6 bases spanning the gap. CDR3 amino acids: CASSQDHSQPQHF. The DNA of the CDR3 is TGCGCCAGCAGCCAAGACCACTCTCAGCCCCAGCATTTT.

This sequence joins TRBV5-1 and TRBJ2-7; 9 positions agree with TRBD2. Germline V CDR1 and CDR2: SGHRS, YFSETQ. Germline trimming cut 0 bases from V and 4 bases from J; bases unmatched to any gene: 2. The CDR3 length is 14 residues. The CDR3 sequence: CASSLVAGEYEQYF. The CDR3 region has the DNA TGCGCCAGCAGCTTGGTAGCGGGAGAATACGAGCAGTACTTC.

The chain recombines TRBV4-3 with TRBJ1-4; tentatively, D is TRBD1 (6 bases). V was cut by 4 bases and J by 5 bases, with 14 bases left in between. This CDR3 has 15 amino acids. Looked up from germline, CDR1 is LGHNA and CDR2 is YSLEER. As DNA, the CDR3 is TGCGCCAGCAGCCCTCGGACAGCGAGGAATGAAAAACTGTTTTTT. Protein sequence: CASSPRTARNEKLFF.

The genes are TRBV11-2 and TRBJ2-5; 8 bases are a match to TRBD1. This CDR3 contains 17 residues. The ends lost 6 bases at V and 5 bases at J; junction bases unmatched: 17. Germline CDR1 reads SGHAT; CDR2 reads FQNNGV. CDR3 amino acids: CASRPPWTGLLGETQYF. In DNA, the CDR3 is TGTGCCAGCAGACCCCCTTGGACAGGGTTGTTAGGGGAGACCCAGTACTTC.